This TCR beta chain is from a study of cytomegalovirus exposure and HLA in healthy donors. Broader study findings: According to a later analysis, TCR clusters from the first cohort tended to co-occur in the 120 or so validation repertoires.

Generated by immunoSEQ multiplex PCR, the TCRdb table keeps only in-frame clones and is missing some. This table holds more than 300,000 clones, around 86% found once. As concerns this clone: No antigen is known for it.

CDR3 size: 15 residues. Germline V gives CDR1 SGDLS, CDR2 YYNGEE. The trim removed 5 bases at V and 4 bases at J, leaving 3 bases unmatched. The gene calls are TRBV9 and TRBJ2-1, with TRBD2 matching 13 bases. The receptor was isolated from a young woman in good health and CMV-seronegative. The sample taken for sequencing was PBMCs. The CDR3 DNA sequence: TGTGCCAGCAGGGGGACTAGCGGGACGTACAATGAGCAGTTCTTC. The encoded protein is CASRGTSGTYNEQFF.